The 24 T cell receptor beta chains presented below share a single source sample, sequenced in a study of cytomegalovirus exposure and HLA in healthy donors. Researchers ran the PCR with 60 Vbeta and 13 Jbeta primers. Some clones are missing from TCRdb's copy, which holds only in-frame ones; the method was immunoSEQ multiplex PCR. The sample contains more than 85,000 clones, approximately 76% of which appear only once. The source material was PBMCs. All receptors derive from a woman in her 50s in good health and CMV-seropositive.

V gene TRBV6-6 combines with J gene TRBJ2-5, with D possibly TRBD2 on 6 matching bases. CDR1 and CDR2 (germline): MNHNY, SVGAGI (reference sequence). Trimming left V 5 bases short and J 5 bases short, with 12 bases between. The CDR3 consists of 13 residues. CDR3 coding DNA: TGTGCCAGCAGTGGGGCGGGGCGGGAGACCCAGTACTTC. Translating gives CASSGAGRETQYF.

This sequence joins TRBV9 and TRBJ1-2; weak D call: TRBD1 (6 bases). Deletions cut 3 bases from V and 4 bases from J, with 13 bases between. The CDR3 covers 14 residues. The germline V gene has CDR1 SGDLS and CDR2 YYNGEE. Here the CDR3 DNA reads TGTGCCAGCAGCGCCACAGGACAGACCTATGGCTACACCTTC. Translated, it gives CASSATGQTYGYTF.

This clone was counted only a few times. The J gene is TRBJ1-2, the V gene TRBV11-2; 9 positions agree with TRBD1. This CDR3 comprises 15 residues. Germline V gene lookup returns CDR1 SGHAT and CDR2 FQNNGV. With V trimmed by 5 bases and J by 4 bases, 8 bases remained unmatched. CDR3 nucleotides: TGTGCCAGCAGCCCCCTCTGGACAGGGGTCTATGGCTACACCTTC. Amino acids: CASSPLWTGVYGYTF.

This chain joins TRBV19 and TRBJ2-1; 11 bases align to TRBD2. V lost 4 bases to trimming and J lost 7 bases; unmatched junction nucleotides: 9. The germline V gene has CDR1 LNHDA and CDR2 SQIVND (reference sequence). This CDR3 region has 16 residues. This chain's CDR3 is CASSTVAGGPQNEQFF. The CDR3 DNA follows: TGTGCCAGTAGTACGGTAGCGGGGGGGCCTCAGAATGAGCAGTTCTTC. The variable domain in full, with the rest retrieved from reference TRBV19 and TRBJ2-1, is DGGITQSPKYLFRKEGQNVTLSCEQNLNHDAMYWYRQDPGQGLRLIYYSQIVNDFQKGDIAEGYSVSREKKESFPLTVTSAQKNPTAFYLCASSTVAGGPQNEQFFGPGTRLTVL.

The chain employs TRBV5-6 and TRBJ1-2, with TRBD1 matching 11 bases. V lost 4 bases and J lost 1; bases outside the gene matches: 3. This CDR3 is built from 15 residues. Germline values: CDR1 SGHDT, CDR2 YYEEEE. The CDR3 bases are TGTGCCAGCAGCCCAGGGACAGGGGGTAACTATGGCTACACCTTC. Amino acids: CASSPGTGGNYGYTF.

This clone has a handful of counts. This chain connects TRBV11-2 to TRBJ2-5, with TRBD1 matching 8 bases. Germline V gene data show CDR1 as SGHAT and CDR2 as FQNNGV. The CDR3 runs to 17 residues. V lost 4 bases and J lost 2; bases outside the gene matches: 12. The chain's CDR3 is CASSSGQAQRGQETQYF. In DNA, the CDR3 is TGTGCCAGCAGCTCGGGACAGGCCCAAAGGGGACAAGAGACCCAGTACTTC.

The chain has TRBV4-3 and TRBJ2-6; D is possibly TRBD1 (5 bases). With 3 bases removed from V and 2 bases from J, the gap between germline ends came to 8 bases. This CDR3 has 15 residues. Germline V gene data show CDR1 as LGHNA and CDR2 as YSLEER. CDR3 sequence: CASSQTTAGANVLTF. Written as DNA, the CDR3 is TGCGCCAGCAGCCAGACGACAGCTGGGGCCAACGTCCTGACTTTC.

The rearrangement links TRBV25-1 to TRBJ1-4; the D gene is possibly TRBD1 (6 bases). Trimming removed 8 bases at V and 7 bases at J, with 14 bases between. This CDR3 is 13 amino acids long. CDR1 is MGHDK, CDR2 SYGVNS, per germline. DNA for the CDR3: TGTGCCAGCTCGGACCGACAGGCTGAAAAACTGTTTTTT. Translating gives CASSDRQAEKLFF. The whole variable domain, remainder taken from reference TRBV25-1 and TRBJ1-4, is EADIYQTPRYLVIGTGKKITLECSQTMGHDKMYWYQQDPGMELHLIHYSYGVNSTEKGDLSSESTVSRIRTEHFPLTLESARPSHTSQYLCASSDRQAEKLFFGSGTQLSVL.

The chain combines TRBV6-6 with TRBJ1-5; possible D gene TRBD1, 5 bases. The CDR3 extends over 15 amino acids. With 5 bases removed from V and 11 bases from J, the gap between germline ends came to 22 bases. In germline, CDR1 is MNHNY, CDR2 SVGAGI (reference sequence). As DNA, the CDR3 is TGTGCCAGCAGTCTGGGGACTCGAGGGCCGCGGACCCAGCATTTT. This sequence encodes CASSLGTRGPRTQHF.

This clone has more than one count but fewer than ten. The rearrangement uses TRBV5-4 and TRBJ2-2, with D unclear. This CDR3 is 13 amino acids long. CDR1 and CDR2 (germline): SGHNT, YYREEE (reference sequence). V was trimmed by 2 bases and J by 8 bases, leaving 10 bases between them. The CDR3 here is CASSFGLSGELFF. For the CDR3, the DNA is TGTGCCAGCAGCTTCGGTCTATCTGGGGAGCTGTTTTTT.

This clone was counted a few times. The V gene is TRBV12-5, the J gene TRBJ1-1, with D possibly TRBD1 on 5 matching bases. The V end was cut by 3 bases, the J end by 8 bases, with 13 bases between. Germline V gene sequence: CDR1 LGHNT, CDR2 FRNRAP. This CDR3 is 13 amino acids long. The CDR3 protein is CASGFLDSTEAFF. The CDR3 DNA follows: TGTGCTAGTGGTTTCCTCGACAGTACGGAAGCTTTCTTT.

This clone was counted a single time. The chain is built from TRBV27 and TRBJ2-7; the D gene is possibly TRBD1 (6 bases). This CDR3 is built from 12 residues. Trimming stripped 6 bases from V and 5 bases from J, with 11 bases between. Germline CDR1 MNHEY, CDR2 SMNVEV (reference sequence). CDR3 sequence reads: CASRNRVNEQYF. The CDR3 DNA is TGTGCCAGCAGAAACAGGGTTAACGAGCAGTACTTC.

The V call is TRBV2, the J call TRBJ2-1; D gene uncertain. The CDR3 covers 12 residues. Looked up from germline, CDR1 is SNHLY and CDR2 is FYNNEI. Between the trimmed V and J ends, which lost 4 bases and 4 bases, there was a span of 5 bases. In DNA, the CDR3 is TGTGCCAGCAGTGCACTTTACAATGAGCAGTTCTTC. Amino acid sequence: CASSALYNEQFF.

V usage is TRBV28 and J usage is TRBJ2-5; TRBD1 might be the D (6 bases). The germline CDR1 and CDR2 sequences are MDHEN and SYDVKM. This CDR3 has 13 amino acids. V was shortened by 6 bases and J by 4 bases, with 12 bases between the two germline ends. Written as DNA, the CDR3 is TGTGCCAGCAGACTACCAGGGGTAGAGACCCAGTACTTC. This sequence encodes CASRLPGVETQYF. Complete variable domain (other parts from reference TRBV28 and TRBJ2-5): DVKVTQSSRYLVKRTGEKVFLECVQDMDHENMFWYRQDPGLGLRLIYFSYDVKMKEKGDIPEGYSVSREKKERFSLILESASTNQTSMYLCASRLPGVETQYFGPGTRLLVL.

The V call is TRBV7-2, the J call TRBJ2-5; no clear D gene. Germline CDR1 SGHTA, CDR2 FQGNSA. This CDR3 is built from 13 residues. The V gene lost 3 bases and the J gene lost 10 bases, with 15 bases spanning the gap. The CDR3 DNA reads TGTGCCAGCAGCTTTAGTCAGCTCAGAGGCCAGTACTTC. This translates into CASSFSQLRGQYF.

This chain joins TRBV18 and TRBJ1-1; TRBD1 agrees at 8 bases. The V and J ends lost 0 bases and 2 bases, in that order; junction bases with no gene match: 2. The CDR3 is made up of 15 amino acids. Germline V lookup: CDR1 KGHSH, CDR2 LQKENI. The CDR3 bases are TGTGCCAGCTCACCACCCGGGACAGGTAACACTGAAGCTTTCTTT. This gives the protein CASSPPGTGNTEAFF.

The rearrangement uses TRBV5-6 and TRBJ2-1, with D unresolved. In germline, CDR1 is SGHDT, CDR2 YYEEEE. This CDR3 spans 15 amino acids. V was trimmed by 4 bases and J by 0 bases, leaving 11 bases between them. This CDR3 is CASSHAMSSYNEQFF. CDR3 nucleotide sequence: TGTGCCAGCAGCCACGCCATGAGCTCCTACAATGAGCAGTTCTTC.

V usage is TRBV7-8 and J usage is TRBJ1-1; D is undetermined. V lost 5 bases, J lost 4 bases, and 11 bases lay in between. The CDR3 is 13 residues long. CDR1 SGHVS and CDR2 FQNEAQ come from the germline V gene. CDR3 DNA sequence: TGTGCCAGCAGCCCTCTCCGGGGCACTGAAGCTTTCTTT. Its protein is CASSPLRGTEAFF.

V gene TRBV27 combines with J gene TRBJ2-7; 10 positions match TRBD1. The V gene end was trimmed by 7 bases and the J gene end by 4 bases; junction bases not matched to a gene: 4. CDR1 is MNHEY and CDR2 is SMNVEV in the germline V gene (reference sequence). The CDR3 is made up of 13 amino acids. DNA for the CDR3: TGTGCCAGCAAGGGACAGGGGAGATACGAGCAGTACTTC. Translated: CASKGQGRYEQYF.

Only one count was recorded for this clone. J is TRBJ2-7 and V is TRBV27; 7 nucleotides align to TRBD2. This CDR3 spans 13 amino acids. The V segment lost 3 bases and the J segment 5 bases; nucleotides outside the gene matches: 4. Germline loops: CDR1 MNHEY, CDR2 SMNVEV (reference sequence). Here the CDR3 reads CASSLGGYDEQYF. CDR3 nucleotides: TGTGCCAGCAGTTTGGGGGGGTACGACGAGCAGTACTTC.

Here the CDR3 reads CATRTSGSVKQFF. DNA for the CDR3: TGTGCCACCAGGACTAGCGGGAGTGTGAAGCAGTTCTTC. The chain combines TRBV27 with TRBJ2-1, with 13 bases matching TRBD2. This CDR3 region has 13 residues. Germline V lookup: CDR1 MNHEY, CDR2 SMNVEV (reference sequence). With V trimmed by 10 bases and J by 11 bases, 8 bases remained unmatched.

This rearrangement joins TRBV6-1 to TRBJ2-3; TRBD1 might be the D (5 bases). V was shortened by 0 bases and J by 2 bases, with 9 bases between the two germline ends. The CDR3 sequence is 15 residues long. Germline V gene data show CDR1 as MNHNS and CDR2 as SASEGT. CDR3 DNA sequence: TGTGCCAGCAGTGAAGCGGGCAGGGACACAGATACGCAGTATTTT. Amino acids: CASSEAGRDTDTQYF.

CDR3 nucleotides: TGTGCCAGCACCTACGATAACTCCCCGGTGGAGACCCAGTACTTC. It yields the protein CASTYDNSPVETQYF. This chain connects TRBV7-8 to TRBJ2-5; D unresolved. The V and J ends lost 7 bases and 5 bases respectively, with 20 bases between them. The CDR3 contains 15 residues. Germline CDR1 SGHVS, CDR2 FQNEAQ.

V and J are TRBV5-6 and TRBJ1-2; D perhaps matches TRBD1 (6 bases). Germline loops: CDR1 SGHDT, CDR2 YYEEEE. Trimming pared 2 bases from V and 1 base from J, leaving 12 bases between. This CDR3 has 15 amino acids. Here the CDR3 DNA reads TGTGCCAGCAGCTTTCAATCAGGGGATAACTATGGCTACACCTTC. Protein: CASSFQSGDNYGYTF.